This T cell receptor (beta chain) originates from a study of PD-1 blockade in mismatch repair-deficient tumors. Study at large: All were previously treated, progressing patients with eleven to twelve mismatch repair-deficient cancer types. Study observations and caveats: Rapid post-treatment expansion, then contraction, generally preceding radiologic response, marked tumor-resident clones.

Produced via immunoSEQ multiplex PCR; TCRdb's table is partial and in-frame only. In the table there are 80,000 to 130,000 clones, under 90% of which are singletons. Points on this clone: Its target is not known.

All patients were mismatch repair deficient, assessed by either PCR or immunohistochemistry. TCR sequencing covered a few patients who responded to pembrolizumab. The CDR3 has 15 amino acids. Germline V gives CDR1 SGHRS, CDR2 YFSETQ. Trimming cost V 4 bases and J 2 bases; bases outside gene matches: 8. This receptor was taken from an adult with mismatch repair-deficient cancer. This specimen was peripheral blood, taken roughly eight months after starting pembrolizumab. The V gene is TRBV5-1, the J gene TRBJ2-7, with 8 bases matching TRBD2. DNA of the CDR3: TGCGCCAGCAGCCCGACGGGGGGGGGACCCTACGAGCAGTACTTC. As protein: CASSPTGGGPYEQYF.